This T cell receptor beta chain was retrieved from a study of T-cell reconstitution after alpha-beta-depleted transplantation in children. This clonotype was counted between two and nine times. The germline V and J ends were trimmed by 6 bases and 5 bases, with 16 bases remaining between them. Germline lookup yields CDR1 MNHNS and CDR2 SASEGT. The CDR3 is made up of 14 amino acids. Molecular barcoding with unique molecular identifiers was used for the TCRbeta library. TCRdb independently ran MiXCR on the PCR reads; one entry per CDR3 protein. The repertoire holds about 610,000 distinct CDR3 sequences, with roughly a tenth as singletons.

The receptor was derived from a human donor who donated a stem cell graft to a child with acute myeloid leukemia. The chain recombines TRBV6-1 with TRBJ2-5, with D uncertain. This sample comprised PBMCs from the stem cell graft donor, obtained from the stem cell graft. CDR3 residues: CASSSMSYSETQYF. The CDR3 DNA reads TGTGCCAGCAGCTCGATGTCATATTCGGAGACCCAGTACTTC.